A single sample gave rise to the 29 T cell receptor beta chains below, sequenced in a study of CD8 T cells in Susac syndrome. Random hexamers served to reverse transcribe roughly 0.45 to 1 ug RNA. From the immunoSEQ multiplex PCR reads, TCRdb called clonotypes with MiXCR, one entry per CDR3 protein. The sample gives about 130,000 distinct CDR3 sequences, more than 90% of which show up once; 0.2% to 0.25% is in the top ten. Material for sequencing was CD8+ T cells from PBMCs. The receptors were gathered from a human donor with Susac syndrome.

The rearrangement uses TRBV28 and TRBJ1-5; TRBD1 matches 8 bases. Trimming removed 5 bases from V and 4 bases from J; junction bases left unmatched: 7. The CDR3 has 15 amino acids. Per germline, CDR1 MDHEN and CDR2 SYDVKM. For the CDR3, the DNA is TGTGCCAGCAGTAAAGGACAGGGATGGAATCAGCCCCAGCATTTT. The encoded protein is CASSKGQGWNQPQHF. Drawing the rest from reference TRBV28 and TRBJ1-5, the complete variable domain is DVKVTQSSRYLVKRTGEKVFLECVQDMDHENMFWYRQDPGLGLRLIYFSYDVKMKEKGDIPEGYSVSREKKERFSLILESASTNQTSMYLCASSKGQGWNQPQHFGDGTRLSIL.

CDR3 in amino acids: CATSRDVDEQYF. CDR3 bases: TGTGCCACCAGCAGAGATGTGGACGAGCAGTACTTC. The chain links TRBV15 to TRBJ2-7; D remains ambiguous. The CDR3 spans 12 residues. Trimming took off 0 bases at V and 5 bases at J, with 5 bases between the two ends. Germline loops: CDR1 LNHNV, CDR2 YYDKDF (reference sequence).

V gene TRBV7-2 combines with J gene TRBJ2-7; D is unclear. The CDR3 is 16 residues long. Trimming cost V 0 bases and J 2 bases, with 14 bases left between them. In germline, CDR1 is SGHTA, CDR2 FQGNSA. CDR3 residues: CASSLAVQETAYEQYF. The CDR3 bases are TGTGCCAGCAGCTTAGCTGTCCAGGAGACCGCCTACGAGCAGTACTTC. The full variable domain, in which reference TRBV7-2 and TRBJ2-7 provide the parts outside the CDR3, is GAGVSQSPSNKVTEKGKDVELRCDPISGHTALYWYRQSLGQGLEFLIYFQGNSAPDKSGLPSDRFSAERTGGSVSTLTIQRTQQEDSAVYLCASSLAVQETAYEQYFGPGTRLTVT.

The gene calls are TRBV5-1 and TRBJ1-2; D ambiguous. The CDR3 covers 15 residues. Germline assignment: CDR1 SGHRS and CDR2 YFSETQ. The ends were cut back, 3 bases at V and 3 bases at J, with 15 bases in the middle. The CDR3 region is CASSSVPQIDYGYTF. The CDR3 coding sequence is TGCGCCAGCAGCTCCGTTCCCCAGATCGACTATGGCTACACCTTC.

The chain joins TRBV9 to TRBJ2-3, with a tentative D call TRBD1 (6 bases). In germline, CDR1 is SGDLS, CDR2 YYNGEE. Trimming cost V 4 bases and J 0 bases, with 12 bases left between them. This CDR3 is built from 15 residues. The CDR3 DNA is TGTGCCAGCAGCCCAGGGGAGACTAGCACAGATACGCAGTATTTT. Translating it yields CASSPGETSTDTQYF.

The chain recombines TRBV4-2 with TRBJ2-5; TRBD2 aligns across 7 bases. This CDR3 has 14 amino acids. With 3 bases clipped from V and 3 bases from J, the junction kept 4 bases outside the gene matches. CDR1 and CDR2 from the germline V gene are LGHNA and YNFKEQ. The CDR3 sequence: CASSQRSGEETQYF. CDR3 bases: TGTGCCAGCAGCCAGAGGAGCGGGGAAGAGACCCAGTACTTC.

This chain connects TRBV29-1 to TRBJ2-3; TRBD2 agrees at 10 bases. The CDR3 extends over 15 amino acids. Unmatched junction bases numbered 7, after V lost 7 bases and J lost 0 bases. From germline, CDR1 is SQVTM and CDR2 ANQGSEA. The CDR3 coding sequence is TGCAGCGCCGGGGAACTAGCGGGGAGCACAGATACGCAGTATTTT. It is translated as CSAGELAGSTDTQYF.

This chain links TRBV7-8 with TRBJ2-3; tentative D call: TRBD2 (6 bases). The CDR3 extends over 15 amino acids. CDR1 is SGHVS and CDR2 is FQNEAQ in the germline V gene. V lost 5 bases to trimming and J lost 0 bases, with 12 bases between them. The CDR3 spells CASSPRGSSTDTQYF. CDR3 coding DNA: TGTGCCAGCAGCCCCCGGGGGAGCAGCACAGATACGCAGTATTTT.

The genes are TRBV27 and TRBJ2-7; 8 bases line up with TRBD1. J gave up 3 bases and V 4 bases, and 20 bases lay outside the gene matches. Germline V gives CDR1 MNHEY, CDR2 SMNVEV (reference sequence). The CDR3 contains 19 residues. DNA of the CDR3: TGTGCCAGCAGTTCTATCGGTGGACAGGGTCCTCACTCCTTCTACGAGCAGTACTTC. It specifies CASSSIGGQGPHSFYEQYF.

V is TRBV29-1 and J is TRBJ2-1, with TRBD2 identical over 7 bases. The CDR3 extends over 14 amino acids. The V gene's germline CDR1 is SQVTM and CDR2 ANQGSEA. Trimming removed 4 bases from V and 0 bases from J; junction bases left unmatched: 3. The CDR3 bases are TGCAGCGTTGGGACGGGGGGCTCCTACAATGAGCAGTTCTTC. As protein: CSVGTGGSYNEQFF.

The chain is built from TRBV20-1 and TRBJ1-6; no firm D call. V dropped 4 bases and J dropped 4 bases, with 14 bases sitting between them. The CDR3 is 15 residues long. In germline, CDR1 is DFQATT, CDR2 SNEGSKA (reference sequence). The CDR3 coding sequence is TGCAGTGCTACACAAGACCCCATTTATAATTCACCCCTCCACTTT. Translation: CSATQDPIYNSPLHF.

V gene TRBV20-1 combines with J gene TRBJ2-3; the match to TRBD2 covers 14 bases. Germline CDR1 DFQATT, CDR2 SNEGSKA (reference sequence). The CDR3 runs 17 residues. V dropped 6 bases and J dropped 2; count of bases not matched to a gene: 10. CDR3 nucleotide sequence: TGCAGTGCCGCAAGACTAGCGGGAGGGCCCGTCACAGATACGCAGTATTTT. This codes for CSAARLAGGPVTDTQYF.

CDR3 loop: CASSFASGGITDTQYF. DNA of the CDR3: TGTGCCAGCAGTTTTGCTAGCGGGGGGATCACAGATACGCAGTATTTT. The chain links TRBV27 to TRBJ2-3, with 11 bases that match TRBD2. Germline CDR1 and CDR2: MNHEY and SMNVEV (reference sequence). J gave up 2 bases and V 3 bases, and 4 bases lay outside the gene matches. The CDR3 loop spans 16 amino acids.

This chain's CDR3 is CASSLAGVEVGEQFF. DNA of the CDR3: TGTGCCAGCAGCTTAGCGGGAGTAGAGGTCGGTGAGCAGTTCTTC. J is TRBJ2-1 and V is TRBV6-2 or TRBV6-3, with 9 bases that match TRBD2. Germline CDR1 is MNHEY and CDR2 is SVGEGT. This CDR3 comprises 15 residues. J gave up 9 bases and V 6 bases, and 12 bases lay outside the gene matches.

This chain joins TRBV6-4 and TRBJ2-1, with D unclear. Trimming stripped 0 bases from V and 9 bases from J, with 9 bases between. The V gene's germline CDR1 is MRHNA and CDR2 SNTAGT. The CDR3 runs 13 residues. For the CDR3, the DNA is TGTGCCAGCAGTGACTCATTTCTTGGTGAGCAGTTCTTC. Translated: CASSDSFLGEQFF.

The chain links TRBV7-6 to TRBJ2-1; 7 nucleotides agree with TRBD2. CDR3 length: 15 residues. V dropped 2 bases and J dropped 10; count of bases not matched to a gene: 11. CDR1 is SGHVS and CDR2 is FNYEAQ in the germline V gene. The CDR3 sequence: CASSLRRESHWEQFF. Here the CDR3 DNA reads TGTGCCAGCAGCTTAAGGCGGGAGTCTCATTGGGAGCAGTTCTTC. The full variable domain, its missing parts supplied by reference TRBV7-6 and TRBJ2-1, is GAGVSQSPRYKVTKRGQDVALRCDPISGHVSLYWYRQALGQGPEFLTYFNYEAQQDKSGLPNDRFSAERPEGSISTLTIQRTEQRDSAMYRCASSLRRESHWEQFFGPGTRLTVL.

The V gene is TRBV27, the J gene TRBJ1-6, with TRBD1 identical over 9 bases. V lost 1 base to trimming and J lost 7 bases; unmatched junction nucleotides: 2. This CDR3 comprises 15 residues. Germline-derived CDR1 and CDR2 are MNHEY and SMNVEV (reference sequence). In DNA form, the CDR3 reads TGTGCCAGCAGTTTATGGGGACAGGGCAATTCACCCCTCCACTTT. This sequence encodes CASSLWGQGNSPLHF.

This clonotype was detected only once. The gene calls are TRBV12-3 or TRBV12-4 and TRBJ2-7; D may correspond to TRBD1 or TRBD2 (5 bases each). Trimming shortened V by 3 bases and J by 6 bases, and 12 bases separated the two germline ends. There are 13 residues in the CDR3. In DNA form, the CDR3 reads TGTGCCAGCAGTTTTGGGGGATTGGGCGAGCAGTACTTC. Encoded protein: CASSFGGLGEQYF.

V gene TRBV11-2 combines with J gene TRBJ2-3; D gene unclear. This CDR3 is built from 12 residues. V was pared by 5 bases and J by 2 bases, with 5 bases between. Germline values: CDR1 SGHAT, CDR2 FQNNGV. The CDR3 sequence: CASSQHTDTQYF. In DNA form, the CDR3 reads TGTGCCAGCAGCCAACACACAGATACGCAGTATTTT. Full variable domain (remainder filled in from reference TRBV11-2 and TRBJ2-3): EAGVAQSPRYKIIEKRQSVAFWCNPISGHATLYWYQQILGQGPKLLIQFQNNGVVDDSQLPKDRFSAERLKGVDSTLKIQPAKLEDSAVYLCASSQHTDTQYFGPGTRLTVL.

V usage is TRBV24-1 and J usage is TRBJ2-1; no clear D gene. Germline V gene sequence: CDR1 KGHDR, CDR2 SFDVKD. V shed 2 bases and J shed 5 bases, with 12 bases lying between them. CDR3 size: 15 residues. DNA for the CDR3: TGTGCCACCAGTGATTCCTTTAGGATCGACAATGAGCAGTTCTTC. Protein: CATSDSFRIDNEQFF.

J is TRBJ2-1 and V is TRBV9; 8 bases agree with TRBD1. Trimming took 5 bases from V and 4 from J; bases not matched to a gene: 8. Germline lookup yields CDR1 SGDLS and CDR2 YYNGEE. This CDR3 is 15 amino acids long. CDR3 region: CASRGTGGKYNEQFF. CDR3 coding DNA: TGTGCCAGCAGGGGTACAGGGGGGAAATACAATGAGCAGTTCTTC.

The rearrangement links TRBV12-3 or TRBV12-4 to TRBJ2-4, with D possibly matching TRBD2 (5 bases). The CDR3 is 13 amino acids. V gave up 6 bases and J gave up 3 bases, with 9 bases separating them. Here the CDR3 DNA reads TGTGCCAGCAGACTAGACAACAAAAACATTCAGTACTTC. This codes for CASRLDNKNIQYF.

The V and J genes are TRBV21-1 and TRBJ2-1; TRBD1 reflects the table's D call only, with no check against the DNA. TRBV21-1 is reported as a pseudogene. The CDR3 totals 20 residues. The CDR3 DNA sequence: TGTGCCAGCAGCCCCAACTCGGCGACAGGGACCTACCGCTCCTACAATGAGCAGTTCTTC. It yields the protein CASSPNSATGTYRSYNEQFF.

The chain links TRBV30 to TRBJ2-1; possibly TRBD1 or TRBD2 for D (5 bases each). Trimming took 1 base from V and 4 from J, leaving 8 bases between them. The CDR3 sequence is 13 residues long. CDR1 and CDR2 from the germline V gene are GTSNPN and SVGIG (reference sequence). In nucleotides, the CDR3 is TGTGCCTGGAGTGGGGGACCTTACAATGAGCAGTTCTTC. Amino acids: CAWSGGPYNEQFF.

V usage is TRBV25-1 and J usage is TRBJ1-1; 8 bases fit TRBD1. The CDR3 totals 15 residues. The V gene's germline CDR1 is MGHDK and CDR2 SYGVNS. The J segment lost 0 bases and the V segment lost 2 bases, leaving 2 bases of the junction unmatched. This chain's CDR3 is CASSEDRGMNTEAFF. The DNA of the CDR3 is TGTGCCAGCAGTGAAGACAGGGGTATGAACACTGAAGCTTTCTTT.

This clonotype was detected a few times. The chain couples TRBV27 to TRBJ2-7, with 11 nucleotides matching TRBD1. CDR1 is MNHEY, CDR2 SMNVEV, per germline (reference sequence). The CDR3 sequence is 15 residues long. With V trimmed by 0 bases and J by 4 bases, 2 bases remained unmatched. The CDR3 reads CASSLSGTGGYEQYF. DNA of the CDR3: TGTGCCAGCAGTTTATCCGGGACAGGGGGGTACGAGCAGTACTTC.

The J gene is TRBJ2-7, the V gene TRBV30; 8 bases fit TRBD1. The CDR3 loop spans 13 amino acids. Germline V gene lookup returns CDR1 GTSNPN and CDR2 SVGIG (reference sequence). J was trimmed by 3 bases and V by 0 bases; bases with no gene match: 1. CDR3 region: CAWSVGTGYEQYF. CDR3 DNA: TGTGCCTGGAGTGTAGGGACAGGCTACGAGCAGTACTTC.

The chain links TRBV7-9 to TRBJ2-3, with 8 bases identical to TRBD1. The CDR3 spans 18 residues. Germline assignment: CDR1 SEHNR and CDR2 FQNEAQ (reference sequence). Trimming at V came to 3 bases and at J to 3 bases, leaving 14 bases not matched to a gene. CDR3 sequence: CASSLQLRDRTLTDTQYF. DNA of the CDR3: TGTGCCAGCAGCTTGCAACTCCGGGACAGGACTTTGACAGATACGCAGTATTTT. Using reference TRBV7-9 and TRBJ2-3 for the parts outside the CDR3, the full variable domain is DTGVSQNPRHKITKRGQNVTFRCDPISEHNRLYWYRQTLGQGPEFLTYFQNEAQLEKSRLLSDRFSAERPKGSFSTLEIQRTEQGDSAMYLCASSLQLRDRTLTDTQYFGPGTRLTVL.

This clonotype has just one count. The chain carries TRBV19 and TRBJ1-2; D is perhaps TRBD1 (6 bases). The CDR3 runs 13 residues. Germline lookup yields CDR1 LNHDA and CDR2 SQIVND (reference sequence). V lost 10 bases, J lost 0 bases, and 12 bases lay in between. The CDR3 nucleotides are TGTGCCACCTCGACAGGAGCTAACTATGGCTACACCTTC. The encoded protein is CATSTGANYGYTF.